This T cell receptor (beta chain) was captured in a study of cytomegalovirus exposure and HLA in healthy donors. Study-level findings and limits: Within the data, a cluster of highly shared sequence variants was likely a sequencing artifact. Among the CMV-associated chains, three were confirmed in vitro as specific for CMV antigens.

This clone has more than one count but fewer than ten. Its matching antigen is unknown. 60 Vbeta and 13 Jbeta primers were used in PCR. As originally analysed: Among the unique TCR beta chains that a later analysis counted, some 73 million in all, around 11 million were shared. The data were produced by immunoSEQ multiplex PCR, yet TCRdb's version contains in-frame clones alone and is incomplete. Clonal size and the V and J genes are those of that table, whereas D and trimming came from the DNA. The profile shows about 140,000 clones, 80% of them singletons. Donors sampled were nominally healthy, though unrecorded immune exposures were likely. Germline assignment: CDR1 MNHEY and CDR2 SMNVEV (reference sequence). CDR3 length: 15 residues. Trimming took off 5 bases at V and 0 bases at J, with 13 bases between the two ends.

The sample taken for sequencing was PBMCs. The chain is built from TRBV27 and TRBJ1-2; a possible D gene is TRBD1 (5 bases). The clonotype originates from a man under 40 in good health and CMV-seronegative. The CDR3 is CASSLEGESNYGYTF. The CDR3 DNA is TGTGCCAGCAGTCTTGAAGGGGAATCTAACTATGGCTACACCTTC.